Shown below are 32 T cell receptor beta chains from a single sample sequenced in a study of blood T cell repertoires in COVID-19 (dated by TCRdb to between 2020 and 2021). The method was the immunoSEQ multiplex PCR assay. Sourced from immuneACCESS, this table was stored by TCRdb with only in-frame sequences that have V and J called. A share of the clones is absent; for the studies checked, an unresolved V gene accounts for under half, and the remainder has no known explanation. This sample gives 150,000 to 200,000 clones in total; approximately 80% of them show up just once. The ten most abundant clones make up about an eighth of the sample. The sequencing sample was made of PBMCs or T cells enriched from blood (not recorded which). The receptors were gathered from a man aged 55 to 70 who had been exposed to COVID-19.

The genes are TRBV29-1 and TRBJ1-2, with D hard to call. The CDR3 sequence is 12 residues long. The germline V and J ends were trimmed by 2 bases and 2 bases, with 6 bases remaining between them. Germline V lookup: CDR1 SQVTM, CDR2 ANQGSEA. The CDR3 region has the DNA TGCAGCGTTGAATACACCAACTATGGCTACACCTTC. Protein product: CSVEYTNYGYTF.

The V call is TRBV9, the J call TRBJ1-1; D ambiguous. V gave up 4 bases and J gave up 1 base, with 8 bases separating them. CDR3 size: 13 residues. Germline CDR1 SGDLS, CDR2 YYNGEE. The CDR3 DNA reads TGTGCCAGCAGCAGCCGACAGAACACTGAAGCTTTCTTT. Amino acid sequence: CASSSRQNTEAFF.

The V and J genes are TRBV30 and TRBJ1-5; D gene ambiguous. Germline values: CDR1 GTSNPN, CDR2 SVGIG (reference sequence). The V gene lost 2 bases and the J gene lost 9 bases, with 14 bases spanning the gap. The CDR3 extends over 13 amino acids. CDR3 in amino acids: CAWSPTVIGPQHF. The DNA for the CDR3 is TGTGCCTGGAGTCCAACAGTGATAGGGCCCCAGCATTTT.

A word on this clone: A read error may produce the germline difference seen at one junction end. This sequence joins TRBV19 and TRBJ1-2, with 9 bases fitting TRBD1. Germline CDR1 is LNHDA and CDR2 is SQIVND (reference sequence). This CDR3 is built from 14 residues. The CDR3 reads CASRIGTGYNGYTF. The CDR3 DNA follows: TGTGCCAGTAGAATAGGGACAGGGTATAATGGCTACACCTTC.

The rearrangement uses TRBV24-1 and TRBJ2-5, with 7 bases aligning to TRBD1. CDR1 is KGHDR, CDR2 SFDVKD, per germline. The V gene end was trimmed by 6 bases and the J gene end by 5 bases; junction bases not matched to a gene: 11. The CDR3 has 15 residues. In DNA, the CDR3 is TGTGCCACCAGTTTAATGACAGGGTCGGGTGAGACCCAGTACTTC. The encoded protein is CATSLMTGSGETQYF.

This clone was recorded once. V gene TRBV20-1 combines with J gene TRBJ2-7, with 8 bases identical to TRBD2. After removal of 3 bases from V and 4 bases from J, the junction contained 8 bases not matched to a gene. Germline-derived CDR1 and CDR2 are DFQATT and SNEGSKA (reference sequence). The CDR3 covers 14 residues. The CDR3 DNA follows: TGCAGTGCTAGTAGCGGGACCCAATCGTACGAGCAGTACTTC. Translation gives CSASSGTQSYEQYF.

The CDR3 DNA sequence: TGTGCCATCAGTGAGTCGACAGCGGGAGGTTCCACAGATACGCAGTATTTT. Amino acid sequence: CAISESTAGGSTDTQYF. V is TRBV10-3 and J is TRBJ2-3; 9 bases align to TRBD2. The germline gives CDR1 ENHRY, CDR2 SYGVKD. The CDR3 length is 17 residues. With V trimmed by 0 bases and J by 2 bases, 6 bases remained unmatched.

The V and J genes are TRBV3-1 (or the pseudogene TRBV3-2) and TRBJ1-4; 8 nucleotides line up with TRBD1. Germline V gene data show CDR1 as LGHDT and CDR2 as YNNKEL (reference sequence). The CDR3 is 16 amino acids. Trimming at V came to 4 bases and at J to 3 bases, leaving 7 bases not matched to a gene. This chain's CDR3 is CASSPRRTGPNEKLFF. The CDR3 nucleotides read TGTGCCAGCAGCCCCCGACGGACAGGGCCTAATGAAAAACTGTTTTTT.

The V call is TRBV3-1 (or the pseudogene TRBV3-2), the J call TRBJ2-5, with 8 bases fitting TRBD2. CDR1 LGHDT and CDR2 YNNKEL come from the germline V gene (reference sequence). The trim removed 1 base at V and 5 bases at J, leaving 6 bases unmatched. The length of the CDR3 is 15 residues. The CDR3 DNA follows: TGTGCCAGCAGCCAAGTTCATCGGGGGGGGGAGACCCAGTACTTC. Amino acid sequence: CASSQVHRGGETQYF.

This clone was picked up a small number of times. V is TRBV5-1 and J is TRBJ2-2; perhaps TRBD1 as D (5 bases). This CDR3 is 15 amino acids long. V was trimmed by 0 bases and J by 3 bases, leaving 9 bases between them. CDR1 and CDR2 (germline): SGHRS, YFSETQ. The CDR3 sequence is CASSLGWGYTGELFF. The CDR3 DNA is TGCGCCAGCAGCTTGGGGTGGGGCTACACCGGGGAGCTGTTTTTT.

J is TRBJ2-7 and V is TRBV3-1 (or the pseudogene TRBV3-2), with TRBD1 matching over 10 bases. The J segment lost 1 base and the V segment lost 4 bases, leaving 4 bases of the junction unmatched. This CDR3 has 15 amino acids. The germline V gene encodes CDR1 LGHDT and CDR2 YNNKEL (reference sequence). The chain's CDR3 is CASSLRTGGSYEQYF. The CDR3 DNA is TGTGCCAGCAGCCTCCGGACAGGGGGATCCTACGAGCAGTACTTC.

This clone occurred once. In DNA, the CDR3 is TGTGCCAGCAATAGGCTAGCGGCAGAGGTAGGGGAGACCCAGTACTTC. This codes for CASNRLAAEVGETQYF. The chain employs TRBV2 and TRBJ2-5; 7 positions match TRBD2. With V trimmed by 7 bases and J by 5 bases, 16 bases remained unmatched. The CDR3 covers 16 residues. Germline assignment: CDR1 SNHLY and CDR2 FYNNEI. The entire variable domain, with the rest obtained from reference TRBV2 and TRBJ2-5, is as follows: EPEVTQTPSHQVTQMGQEVILRCVPISNHLYFYWYRQILGQKVEFLVSFYNNEISEKSEIFDDQFSVERPDGSNFTLKIRSTKLEDSAMYFCASNRLAAEVGETQYFGPGTRLLVL.

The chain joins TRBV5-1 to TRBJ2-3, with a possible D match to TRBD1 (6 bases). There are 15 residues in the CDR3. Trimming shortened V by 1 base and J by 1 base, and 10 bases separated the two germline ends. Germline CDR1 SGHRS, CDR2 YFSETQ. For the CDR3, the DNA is TGCGCCAGCAGCTTGACAGGGCCGGGCACAGATACGCAGTATTTT. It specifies CASSLTGPGTDTQYF.

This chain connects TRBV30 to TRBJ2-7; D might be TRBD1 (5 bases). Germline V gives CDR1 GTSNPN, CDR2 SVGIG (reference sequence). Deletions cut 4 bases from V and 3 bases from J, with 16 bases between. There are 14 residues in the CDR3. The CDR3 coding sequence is TGTGCCTGGACAGACTGGGGCACCGGCTACGAGCAGTACTTC. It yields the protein CAWTDWGTGYEQYF.

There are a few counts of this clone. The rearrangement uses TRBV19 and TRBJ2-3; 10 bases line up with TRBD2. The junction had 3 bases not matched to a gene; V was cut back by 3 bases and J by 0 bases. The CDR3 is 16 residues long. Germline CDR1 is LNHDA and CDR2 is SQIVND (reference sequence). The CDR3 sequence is CASSMLAGASTDTQYF. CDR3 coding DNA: TGTGCCAGTAGTATGCTAGCGGGGGCTAGCACAGATACGCAGTATTTT.

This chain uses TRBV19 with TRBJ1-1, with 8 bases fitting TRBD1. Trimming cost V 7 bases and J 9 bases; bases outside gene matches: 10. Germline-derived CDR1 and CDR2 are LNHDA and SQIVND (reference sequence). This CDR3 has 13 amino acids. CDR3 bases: TGTGCCAGTACCGGATTAGACAGGGGTAAAGCTTTCTTT. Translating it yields CASTGLDRGKAFF.

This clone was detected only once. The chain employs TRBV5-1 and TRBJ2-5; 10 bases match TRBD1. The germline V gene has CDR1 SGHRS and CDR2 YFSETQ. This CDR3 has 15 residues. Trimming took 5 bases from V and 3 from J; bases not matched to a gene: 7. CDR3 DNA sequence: TGCGCCAGCAGGCATGGACAGGGGGTGGAAGAGACCCAGTACTTC. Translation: CASRHGQGVEETQYF. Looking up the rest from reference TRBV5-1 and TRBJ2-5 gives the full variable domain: KAGVTQTPRYLIKTRGQQVTLSCSPISGHRSVSWYQQTPGQGLQFLFEYFSETQRNKGNFPGRFSGRQFSNSRSEMNVSTLELGDSALYLCASRHGQGVEETQYFGPGTRLLVL.

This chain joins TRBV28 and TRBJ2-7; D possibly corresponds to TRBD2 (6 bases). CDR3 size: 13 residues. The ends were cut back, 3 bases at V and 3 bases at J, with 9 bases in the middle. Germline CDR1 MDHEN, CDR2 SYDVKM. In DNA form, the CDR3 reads TGTGCCAGCAGTTTTCAGGGAGGCTACGAGCAGTACTTC. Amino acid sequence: CASSFQGGYEQYF.

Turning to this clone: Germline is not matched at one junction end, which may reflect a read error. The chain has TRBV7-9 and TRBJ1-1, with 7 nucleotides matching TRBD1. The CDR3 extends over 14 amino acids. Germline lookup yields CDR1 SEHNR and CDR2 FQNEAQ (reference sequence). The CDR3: CASTAAQGKTEAFF. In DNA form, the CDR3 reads TGTGCGAGCACCGCGGCACAGGGGAAGACTGAAGCTTTCTTT.

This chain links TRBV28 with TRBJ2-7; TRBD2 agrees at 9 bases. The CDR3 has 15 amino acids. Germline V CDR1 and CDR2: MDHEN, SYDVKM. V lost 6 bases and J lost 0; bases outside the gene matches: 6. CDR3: CASSASGRSSYEQYF. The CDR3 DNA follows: TGTGCCAGCAGCGCCAGCGGGAGGAGCTCCTACGAGCAGTACTTC.

CDR3 residues: CASSLGRGGQQGELFF. CDR3 bases: TGTGCCAGCAGCTTAGGGAGAGGAGGGCAGCAAGGGGAGCTGTTTTTT. This rearrangement joins TRBV11-3 to TRBJ2-2; possibly TRBD2 for D (6 bases). Germline-derived CDR1 and CDR2 are SGHNT and YENEEA. This CDR3 is built from 16 residues. Trimming took 1 base from V and 8 from J, leaving 17 bases between them.

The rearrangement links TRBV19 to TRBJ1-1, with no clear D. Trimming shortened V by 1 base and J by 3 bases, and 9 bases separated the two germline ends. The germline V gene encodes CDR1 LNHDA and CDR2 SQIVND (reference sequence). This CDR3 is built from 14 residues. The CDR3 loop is CASSIGLGDTEAFF. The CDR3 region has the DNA TGTGCCAGTAGTATAGGTCTGGGAGACACTGAAGCTTTCTTT.

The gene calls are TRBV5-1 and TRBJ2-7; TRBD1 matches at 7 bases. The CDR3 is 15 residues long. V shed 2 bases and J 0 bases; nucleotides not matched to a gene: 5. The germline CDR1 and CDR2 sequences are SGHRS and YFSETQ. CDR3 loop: CASSFPTGSSYEQYF. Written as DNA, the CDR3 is TGCGCCAGCAGCTTTCCGACAGGGAGCTCCTACGAGCAGTACTTC.

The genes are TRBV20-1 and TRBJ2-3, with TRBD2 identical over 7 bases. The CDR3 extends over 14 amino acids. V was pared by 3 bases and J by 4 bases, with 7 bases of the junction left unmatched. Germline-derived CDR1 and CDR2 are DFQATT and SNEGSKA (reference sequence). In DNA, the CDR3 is TGCAGTGCTAGTTGGGGGAGGGCCCCAGATACGCAGTATTTT. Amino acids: CSASWGRAPDTQYF.

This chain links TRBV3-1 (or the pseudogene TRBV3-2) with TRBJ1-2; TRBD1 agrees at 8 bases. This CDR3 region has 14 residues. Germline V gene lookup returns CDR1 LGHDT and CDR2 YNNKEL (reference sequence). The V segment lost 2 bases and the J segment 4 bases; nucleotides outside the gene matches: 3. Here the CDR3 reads CASSQPGQAYGYTF. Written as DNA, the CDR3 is TGTGCCAGCAGCCAACCGGGACAGGCCTATGGCTACACCTTC.

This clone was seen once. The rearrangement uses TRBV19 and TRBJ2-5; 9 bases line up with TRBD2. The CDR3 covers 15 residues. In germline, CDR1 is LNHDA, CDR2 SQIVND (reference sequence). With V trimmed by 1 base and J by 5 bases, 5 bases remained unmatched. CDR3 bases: TGTGCCAGTAGTATAGGCGGGAGGGCCGAGGAGACCCAGTACTTC. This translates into CASSIGGRAEETQYF.

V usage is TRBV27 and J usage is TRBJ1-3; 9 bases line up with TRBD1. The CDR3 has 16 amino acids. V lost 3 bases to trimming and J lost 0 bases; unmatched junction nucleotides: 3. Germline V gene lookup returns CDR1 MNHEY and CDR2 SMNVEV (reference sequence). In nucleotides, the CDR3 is TGTGCCAGCAGTTTCGGGACAGGGAACTCTGGAAACACCATATATTTT. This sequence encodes CASSFGTGNSGNTIYF.

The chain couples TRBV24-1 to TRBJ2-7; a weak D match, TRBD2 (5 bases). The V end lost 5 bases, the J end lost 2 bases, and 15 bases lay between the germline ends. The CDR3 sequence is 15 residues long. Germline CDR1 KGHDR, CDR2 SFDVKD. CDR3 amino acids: CATSAGGLNTYEQYF. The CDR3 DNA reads TGTGCCACCAGTGCTGGCGGGCTTAATACCTACGAGCAGTACTTC.

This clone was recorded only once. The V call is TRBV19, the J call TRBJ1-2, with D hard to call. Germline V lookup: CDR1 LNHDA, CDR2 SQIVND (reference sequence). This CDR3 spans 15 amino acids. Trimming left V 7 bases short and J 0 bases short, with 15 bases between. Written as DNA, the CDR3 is TGTGCCAGTAAATACCGAGAGTTAGCTAACTATGGCTACACCTTC. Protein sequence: CASKYRELANYGYTF.

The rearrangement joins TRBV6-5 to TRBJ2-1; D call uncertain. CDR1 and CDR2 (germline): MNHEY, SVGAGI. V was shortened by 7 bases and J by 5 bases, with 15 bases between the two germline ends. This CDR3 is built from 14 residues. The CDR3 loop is CASKPSRSHNEQFF. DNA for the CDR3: TGTGCCAGCAAACCCAGCAGGTCCCACAATGAGCAGTTCTTC.

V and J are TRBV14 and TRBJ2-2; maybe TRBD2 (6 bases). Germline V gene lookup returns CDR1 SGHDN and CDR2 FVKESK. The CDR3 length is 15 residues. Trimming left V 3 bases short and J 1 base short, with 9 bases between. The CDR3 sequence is CASSQPRGNTGELFF. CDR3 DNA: TGTGCCAGCAGCCAGCCGCGGGGGAACACCGGGGAGCTGTTTTTT.

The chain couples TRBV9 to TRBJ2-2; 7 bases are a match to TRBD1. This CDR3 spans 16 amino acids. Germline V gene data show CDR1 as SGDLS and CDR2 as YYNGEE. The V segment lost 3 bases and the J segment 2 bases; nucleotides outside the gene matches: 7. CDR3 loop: CASSAPGQRNTGELFF. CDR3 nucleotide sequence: TGTGCCAGCAGCGCCCCGGGACAGCGAAACACCGGGGAGCTGTTTTTT.